The T cell receptor beta chain described here comes from a study of blood T cell dynamics during melanoma immunotherapy. This clone was picked up one time. Generated by immunoSEQ multiplex PCR, the TCRdb table keeps only in-frame clones and is missing some. The table includes 10,000 to 15,000 clones, around 84% detected once. Documented time point: pre-treatment baseline. Disease control meant complete response, partial response or stable disease at 12 weeks. The source material was blood, sampled from a patient treated with checkpoint blockade. The source of this sequence is a human donor with melanoma.

CDR3 sequence: CASSLSGVGQFF. The CDR3 DNA sequence: TGTGCCAGCAGCTTATCCGGGGTAGGGCAGTTCTTC. The chain has TRBV7-9 and TRBJ2-1, with D possibly being TRBD2 (5 bases). The V end lost 2 bases, the J end lost 12 bases, and 11 bases lay between the germline ends. The CDR3 consists of 12 residues. Germline assignment: CDR1 SEHNR and CDR2 FQNEAQ (reference sequence).